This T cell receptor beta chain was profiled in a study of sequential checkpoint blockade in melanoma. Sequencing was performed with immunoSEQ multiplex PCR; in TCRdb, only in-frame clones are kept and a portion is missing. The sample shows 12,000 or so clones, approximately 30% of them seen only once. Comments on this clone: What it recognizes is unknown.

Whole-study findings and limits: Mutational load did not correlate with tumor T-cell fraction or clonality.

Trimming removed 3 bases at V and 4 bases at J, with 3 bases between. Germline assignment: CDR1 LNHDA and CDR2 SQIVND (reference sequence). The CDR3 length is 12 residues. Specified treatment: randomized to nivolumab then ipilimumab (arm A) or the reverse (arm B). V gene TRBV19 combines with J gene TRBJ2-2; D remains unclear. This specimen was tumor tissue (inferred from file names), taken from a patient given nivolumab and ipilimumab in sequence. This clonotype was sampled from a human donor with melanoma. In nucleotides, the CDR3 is TGTGCCAGTAGTATCACCACCGGGGAGCTGTTTTTT. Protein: CASSITTGELFF.